These 22 T cell receptor beta chains share one sample of origin, sequenced in a study of beta chain features in type 1 diabetes. Sequencing targeted expressed TCRB transcripts, as all isolated RNA had been reverse transcribed. The repertoire was sequenced with immunoSEQ multiplex PCR; TCRdb's copy has only in-frame clones and lacks some. This table holds about 930,000 clones, roughly a sixth found once. The sequenced sample was naive CD4+ T cells from blood. These receptors all stem from a woman under 30 in good health.

The chain couples TRBV6-1 to TRBJ2-5; TRBD2 aligns across 7 bases. V lost 4 bases and J lost 5; bases outside the gene matches: 7. The CDR3 length is 14 residues. CDR1 is MNHNS and CDR2 is SASEGT in the germline V gene. The CDR3 reads CASSAGGSGETQYF. The DNA for the CDR3 is TGTGCCAGCAGTGCAGGCGGGAGTGGGGAGACCCAGTACTTC.

The chain is built from TRBV4-2 and TRBJ2-7; 8 nucleotides align to TRBD2. Germline V CDR1 and CDR2: LGHNA, YNFKEQ. V shed 4 bases and J 7 bases; nucleotides not matched to a gene: 18. The CDR3 is 17 amino acids. The CDR3 DNA reads TGTGCCAGCAGCCCCCGGGTTAGCGGGATTTTTCTAAGAGAGCAGTACTTC. Its translation is CASSPRVSGIFLREQYF.

CDR3 loop: CATSRDAGTAGANVLTF. CDR3 coding DNA: TGTGCCACCAGCAGAGACGCCGGGACGGCTGGGGCCAACGTCCTGACTTTC. This rearrangement joins TRBV15 to TRBJ2-6, with D tentatively TRBD1 or TRBD2 (5 bases each). This CDR3 region has 17 residues. Trimming took 0 bases from V and 2 from J, leaving 11 bases between them. In germline, CDR1 is LNHNV, CDR2 YYDKDF (reference sequence). The complete variable domain, with remaining parts taken from reference TRBV15 and TRBJ2-6, reads DAMVIQNPRYQVTQFGKPVTLSCSQTLNHNVMYWYQQKSSQAPKLLFHYYDKDFNNEADTPDNFQSRRPNTSFCFLDIRSPGLGDTAMYLCATSRDAGTAGANVLTFGAGSRLTVL.

V is TRBV28 and J is TRBJ1-2, with TRBD1 matching over 9 bases. The V gene end was trimmed by 4 bases and the J gene end by 4 bases; junction bases not matched to a gene: 7. The CDR3 totals 15 residues. Germline V gene data show CDR1 as MDHEN and CDR2 as SYDVKM. DNA of the CDR3: TGTGCCAGCAGTTCGGACAGGGGCGCGAGCTATGGCTACACCTTC. Protein product: CASSSDRGASYGYTF.

This clone has only a few counts. The CDR3 spells CASSPGPGLAGGETQYF. CDR3 DNA sequence: TGCGCCAGCAGCCCTGGCCCCGGACTAGCGGGAGGAGAGACCCAGTACTTC. The chain joins TRBV5-1 to TRBJ2-5, with TRBD2 identical over 14 bases. This CDR3 is 17 amino acids long. Germline CDR1 reads SGHRS; CDR2 reads YFSETQ. V trimming: 4 bases; J trimming: 4 bases; junction bases outside the gene matches: 9.

This chain uses TRBV19 with TRBJ2-7; 8 bases align to TRBD2. The CDR3 sequence is 14 residues long. Trimming removed 8 bases from V and 6 bases from J; junction bases left unmatched: 12. The germline V gene encodes CDR1 LNHDA and CDR2 SQIVND (reference sequence). CDR3 protein: CASRGVAGHGEQYF. As DNA, the CDR3 is TGTGCCAGTCGTGGGGTAGCGGGACACGGCGAGCAGTACTTC.

In its sample, this clone was seen a few times. The CDR3 DNA sequence: TGTGCCAGCCGGCGGGAGATGTCAGATACGCAGTATTTT. Translation gives CASRREMSDTQYF. The V call is TRBV7-2, the J call TRBJ2-3; 7 bases map to TRBD2. There are 13 residues in the CDR3. V lost 8 bases, J lost 4 bases, and 6 bases stayed unmatched. From germline, CDR1 is SGHTA and CDR2 FQGNSA.

This clone was counted between two and nine times. The rearrangement joins TRBV5-1 to TRBJ2-2, with 10 bases identical to TRBD1. The V gene end was trimmed by 4 bases and the J gene end by 5 bases; junction bases not matched to a gene: 5. Looked up from germline, CDR1 is SGHRS and CDR2 is YFSETQ. CDR3 length equals 15 residues. Here the CDR3 DNA reads TGCGCCAGCAGCCTGGACAGGGGGAAGACCGGGGAGCTGTTTTTT. Its translation: CASSLDRGKTGELFF.

The CDR3 loop reads CASSSNLGQGAGETQYF. The CDR3 coding sequence is TGTGCCAGCTCATCAAACCTCGGACAGGGTGCCGGAGAGACCCAGTACTTC. This chain connects TRBV18 to TRBJ2-5; TRBD1 matches 8 bases. Germline assignment: CDR1 KGHSH and CDR2 LQKENI. This CDR3 spans 17 amino acids. The V and J ends lost 5 bases and 4 bases, in that order; junction bases with no gene match: 15.

This chain connects TRBV15 to TRBJ2-2; D unresolved. Trimming shortened V by 3 bases and J by 7 bases, and 12 bases separated the two germline ends. Germline values: CDR1 LNHNV, CDR2 YYDKDF (reference sequence). This CDR3 has 14 amino acids. DNA for the CDR3: TGTGCCACCAGCAGGGCTAGGAGTCGCGGGGAGCTGTTTTTT. Its translation: CATSRARSRGELFF.

The rearrangement links TRBV5-1 to TRBJ1-1, with D perhaps TRBD1 (6 bases). CDR3 length equals 11 residues. Per the germline V gene, CDR1 is SGHRS and CDR2 is YFSETQ. Trimming removed 7 bases at V and 5 bases at J, with 9 bases between. This chain's CDR3 is CASRDITEAFF. The CDR3 DNA is TGCGCCAGCCGGGACATAACTGAAGCTTTCTTT.

This clone has just a few counts. The chain employs TRBV6-6 and TRBJ1-5; unclear D gene. The germline gives CDR1 MNHNY, CDR2 SVGAGI (reference sequence). V shed 3 bases and J shed 6 bases, with 9 bases lying between them. This CDR3 is 13 amino acids long. CDR3 in amino acids: CASSYSIRQPQHF. The CDR3 DNA reads as TGTGCCAGCAGTTATTCAATCCGTCAGCCCCAGCATTTT.

The V call is TRBV28, the J call TRBJ1-5; D not certain. Trimming cost V 4 bases and J 0 bases, with 16 bases left between them. The CDR3 has 17 amino acids. The germline CDR1 and CDR2 sequences are MDHEN and SYDVKM. The CDR3 protein is CASSSLTLLYSNQPQHF. The CDR3 nucleotides read TGTGCCAGCAGTTCCCTCACGCTGCTCTATAGCAATCAGCCCCAGCATTTT.

The rearrangement uses TRBV7-2 and TRBJ2-7; no reliable D call. The CDR3 loop spans 13 amino acids. The V gene's germline CDR1 is SGHTA and CDR2 FQGNSA. The ends were cut back, 0 bases at V and 7 bases at J, with 10 bases in the middle. The CDR3 DNA follows: TGTGCCAGCAGCTTAGCTATCTCTAGAGAGCAGTACTTC. It is translated as CASSLAISREQYF.

The sample holds a few counts of this clone. CDR3 in DNA: TGTGCCAGTAGTGGCGGAGCAGGTCGCACAGATACGCAGTATTTT. Translated, it gives CASSGGAGRTDTQYF. This chain connects TRBV19 to TRBJ2-3; unclear D gene. CDR3 size: 15 residues. The V end lost 5 bases, the J end lost 1 base, and 13 bases lay between the germline ends. The germline gives CDR1 LNHDA, CDR2 SQIVND (reference sequence).

This clone was observed a handful of times. Other DNA sequences in this specimen translate into the identical CDR3. This rearrangement joins TRBV11-2 to TRBJ2-1, with a possible D match to TRBD2 (5 bases). CDR1 and CDR2 from the germline V gene are SGHAT and FQNNGV. V was cut by 1 base and J by 0 bases, with 7 bases left in between. The CDR3 is made up of 15 amino acids. The CDR3 region has the DNA TGTGCCAGCAGCTTAGGAGGGAGCTCCTACAATGAGCAGTTCTTC. Encoded protein: CASSLGGSSYNEQFF. Together with reference TRBV11-2 and TRBJ2-1, the CDR3 gives the full variable domain: EAGVAQSPRYKIIEKRQSVAFWCNPISGHATLYWYQQILGQGPKLLIQFQNNGVVDDSQLPKDRFSAERLKGVDSTLKIQPAKLEDSAVYLCASSLGGSSYNEQFFGPGTRLTVL.

This rearrangement joins TRBV29-1 to TRBJ1-2; 10 nucleotides align to TRBD1. Germline V lookup: CDR1 SQVTM, CDR2 ANQGSEA. V was pared by 6 bases and J by 5 bases, with 6 bases of the junction left unmatched. CDR3 length: 13 residues. The CDR3 reads CSVGQGEKYGYTF. CDR3 bases: TGCAGCGTCGGACAGGGGGAGAAGTATGGCTACACCTTC.

A few counts support this clone. The chain couples TRBV7-9 to TRBJ2-5; 12 bases line up with TRBD2. Losses at the gene ends were 7 bases for V and 0 bases for J; bases not matched to a gene: 15. CDR1 SEHNR and CDR2 FQNEAQ come from the germline V gene (reference sequence). There are 19 residues in the CDR3. CDR3 in DNA: TGTGCCAGCAATCTTTTCGACCCGACTAGCGGGAGCCACCAAGAGACCCAGTACTTC. Protein sequence: CASNLFDPTSGSHQETQYF. The full variable domain, in which reference TRBV7-9 and TRBJ2-5 provide the parts outside the CDR3, is DTGVSQNPRHKITKRGQNVTFRCDPISEHNRLYWYRQTLGQGPEFLTYFQNEAQLEKSRLLSDRFSAERPKGSFSTLEIQRTEQGDSAMYLCASNLFDPTSGSHQETQYFGPGTRLLVL.

The DNA for the CDR3 is TGTGCCAGCAGAAGACTAGCGGGAGACTACGAGCAGTACTTC. Protein product: CASRRLAGDYEQYF. V usage is TRBV28 and J usage is TRBJ2-7; 12 bases align to TRBD2. Germline V gives CDR1 MDHEN, CDR2 SYDVKM. The J segment lost 3 bases and the V segment lost 6 bases, leaving 3 bases of the junction unmatched. This CDR3 has 14 amino acids. The full variable domain, in which reference TRBV28 and TRBJ2-7 provide the parts outside the CDR3, is DVKVTQSSRYLVKRTGEKVFLECVQDMDHENMFWYRQDPGLGLRLIYFSYDVKMKEKGDIPEGYSVSREKKERFSLILESASTNQTSMYLCASRRLAGDYEQYFGPGTRLTVT.

This clone was detected ten times or more. This sequence joins TRBV7-9 and TRBJ2-2, with 8 bases fitting TRBD1. Unmatched junction bases numbered 14, after V lost 1 base and J lost 10 bases. This CDR3 has 17 amino acids. Germline-derived CDR1 and CDR2 are SEHNR and FQNEAQ (reference sequence). This CDR3 reads CASSLGNRGTGSEELFF. DNA of the CDR3: TGTGCCAGCAGCTTAGGCAATCGTGGGACAGGCAGCGAGGAGCTGTTTTTT.

This clone appeared a few times. This sample includes further DNA sequences coding for the same CDR3. The J gene is TRBJ1-5, the V gene TRBV20-1; no clear D. Trimming removed 3 bases from V and 6 bases from J, with 3 bases in between. The CDR3 sequence is 10 residues long. CDR1 DFQATT and CDR2 SNEGSKA come from the germline V gene (reference sequence). The CDR3 spells CSASRQPQHF. CDR3 nucleotide sequence: TGCAGTGCTAGTCGTCAGCCCCAGCATTTT.

This clone was counted between two and nine times. The rearrangement uses TRBV2 and TRBJ2-4; 7 nucleotides line up with TRBD2. The CDR3 is 17 residues long. With V trimmed by 6 bases and J by 6 bases, 17 bases remained unmatched. Per germline, CDR1 SNHLY and CDR2 FYNNEI. This CDR3 reads CASRRLGSQGGRNIQYF. CDR3 nucleotides: TGTGCCAGCAGAAGACTCGGGTCCCAGGGAGGGAGAAACATTCAGTACTTC.